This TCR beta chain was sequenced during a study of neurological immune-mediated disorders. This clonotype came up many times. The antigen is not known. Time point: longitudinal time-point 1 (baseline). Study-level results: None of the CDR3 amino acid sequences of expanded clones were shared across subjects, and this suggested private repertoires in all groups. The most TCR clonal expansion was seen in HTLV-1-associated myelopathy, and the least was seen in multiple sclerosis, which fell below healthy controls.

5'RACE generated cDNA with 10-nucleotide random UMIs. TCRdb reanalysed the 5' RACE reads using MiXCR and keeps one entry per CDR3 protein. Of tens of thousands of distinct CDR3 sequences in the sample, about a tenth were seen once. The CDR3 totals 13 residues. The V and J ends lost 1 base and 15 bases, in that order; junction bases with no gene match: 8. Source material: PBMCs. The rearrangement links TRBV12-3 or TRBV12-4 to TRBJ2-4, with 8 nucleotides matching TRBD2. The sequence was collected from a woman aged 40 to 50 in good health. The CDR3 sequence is CASSLESTAGGYF. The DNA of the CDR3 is TGTGCCAGCAGTTTAGAATCGACGGCGGGGGGGTACTTC.